What follows describes a single TCR beta chain. Its specificity is not known. At one end, the junction sequence differs from germline, possibly due to a read error. This sample stems from a study of tumor-infiltrating lymphocytes in primary liver carcinoma. Study conclusions and caveats: Pairs comparing tumor with adjacent tissue or blood overlapped less than pairs drawn from tumor regions.

It was from about 19-30 mg of unsorted bulk tissue that RNA and DNA were co-extracted. CDR3 length: 14 residues. Germline assignment: CDR1 ENHRY and CDR2 SYGVKD. cDNA specific to TCR beta was made from roughly 500 ng of total RNA, with a constant-region primer employed for priming. Three rounds of nested multiplex PCR with slightly modified ARM-PCR produced TCR beta libraries. Researchers ran the first two PCR rounds for ten to eleven cycles each with TRBV1-TRBV30 forward primers and a C-beta reverse primer. TCRdb recomputed calls from the multiplex PCR reads with MiXCR, one row per CDR3 protein. Among 95,000 to 150,000 distinct CDR3 sequences listed, around two thirds were seen once.

The chain joins TRBV10-3 to TRBJ2-7; 7 bases line up with TRBD1. The specimen was tumor-adjacent normal liver tissue. The TCR originated in an older woman with primary liver carcinoma and hepatitis B virus infection. This chain's CDR3 is CLISPDRYSYKQYF. Written as DNA, the CDR3 is TGTCTCATCAGCCCGGACAGGTACTCCTACAAGCAGTACTTC.